This TCR beta chain was profiled in a study of cytomegalovirus exposure and HLA in healthy donors (dated by TCRdb to between 2016 and 2019). Background on the whole study: According to an earlier analysis of several hundred of the donors, about 170 million T cells yielded over 90 million unique TCR beta sequences and about 300 Gb of sequence data. Around 300 gigabases of sequencing data and approximately 85 million unique TCR sequences were included in an early release covering several hundred HLA-typed donors. Of the roughly 410 genotyped donors, approximately 80% were placed in the genetic ancestry cluster associated with self-reported Caucasian donors. The study was designed to test whether signatures of past pathogen exposure could be identified by cataloging public T cell receptors. The T cell repertoires of 666 subjects were profiled by immunosequencing and related to cytomegalovirus serostatus. In addition to the first cohort of hundreds of subjects, a separate validation cohort of 120 different subjects was used. To predict cytomegalovirus infection status, the study combined high-throughput TCR immunosequencing, statistical association of individual TCRs with disease status, and machine learning. To study patterns of TCR occurrence, a later analysis re-analyzed previously published TCR beta repertoires from several hundred donors and added high-resolution HLA genotyping. In the later analysis, no new phenotypic data were used to find candidate immune exposures; instead, reliance was placed on TCR beta sequences and their occurrence across donors. An earlier analysis of approximately 580 of the donors used high-throughput TCR beta sequencing to judge whether each TCR beta V gene segment behaved as functional or pseudogenic. Donor age, sex, ethnicity and CMV serostatus were compiled alongside the repertoire data. In a later genetic analysis, genome-wide SNP genotypes for about 65% of the roughly 700 donors were used, and that subset was treated as a discovery cohort. Every repertoire in the discovery cohort had been generated on one and the same sequencing platform. HLA typing covered class I and class II loci at four-digit resolution. The number of typed donors differed by locus: about 620-640 for A, B, C, DRB1 and DQB1; some 500 for DQA1; approximately 610 for DPA1; and about 450 for DPB1. About five DR-DQ haplotypes were treated as single units for association and clustering because of strong linkage in the cohort. On average, around 240,000 unique TCR beta nucleotide sequences were sequenced per donor among about 400 genotyped donors of the cohort, with around 19% of those sequences being non-productive.

The method behind the library was the immunoSEQ multiplex PCR assay. The multiplex PCR relied on a mix of 60 forward primers for TCR Vbeta segments and 13 reverse primers for TCR Jbeta segments. The CDR3 region of rearranged TCR beta genes was amplified from genomic DNA with a multiplex PCR assay. The Illumina HiSeq System was used to sequence the amplified TCR beta libraries as 87-base-pair reads. The original pipeline was this. In a later analysis, roughly 80 million unique TCR beta chains were counted across the 500 to 850 repertoires, and roughly 11 million of these chains were shared by at least two donors. Raw reads were error-corrected and collapsed into unique sequences with a nearest-neighbor algorithm that merged closely related sequences to remove PCR and sequencing errors. Alignment of CDR3 sequences to IMGT reference sequences was used to assign V, D and J gene segments. Each retained sequence needed at least a six-nucleotide match to both a V gene segment and a J gene segment. A rearrangement was called productive if the CDR3 had no stop codons and remained in frame with V and J, and every other rearrangement was called non-productive. CDR3 was defined according to IMGT convention as the region running from the second conserved V-encoded cysteine to the conserved J-encoded phenylalanine. The earlier analysis of 450 to 750 of the donors excluded any sequence lacking an unambiguous match to a single V gene segment. An earlier analysis of a few hundred of the donors called V segments functional above 56.7% productive rearrangements and segregating when the between-donor standard deviation exceeded 5%. A statistical classification framework was built to diagnose cytomegalovirus status from the catalog of TCR beta chain sequences. V and J gene assignment, in a later analysis, came from comparing TCR nucleotide sequences with IMGT/GENE-DB human TR gene sequences. In a later analysis, CDR3 sequences and most-parsimonious VDJ recombination scenarios were assigned using the TCRdist pipeline. A later analysis defined each TCR beta chain by its CDR3 amino acid sequence plus V-gene family, and excluded reads lacking a unique V-gene family. A later analysis removed 592 highly shared, low-generation-probability nucleotide sequences to deal with suspected cross-contamination and a sequencing artifact. A later analysis calculated a clonal expansion index for each public chain from normalized within-repertoire ranks of inferred template counts. In a later analysis, generation probabilities were computed with a VDJ recombination model fitted to out-of-frame rearrangements, and the resulting probabilities were checked against IGoR. Hypergeometric tests were used in a later analysis to score TCR-TCR, TCR-HLA and TCR-CMV co-occurrence, with a repertoire-size bias correction applied to the TCR pairs. False discovery rates were estimated in a later analysis by permuting HLA or CMV assignments 20 times. A later analysis grouped co-occurring TCRs with DBSCAN, adding TCRdist sequence similarity when clustering within HLA-allele-positive subsets. Repertoires with fewer than 30,000 or more than 120,000 public chains were left out of co-occurrence clustering, as were about 5 repertoires with anomalous nucleotide sharing. Sourced from immuneACCESS, this table was stored by TCRdb with only in-frame sequences that have V and J called. A share of the clones is absent; for the studies checked, an unresolved V gene accounts for under half, and the remainder has no known explanation. V and J calls and clone size are given by that table; D and trimming were obtained from the DNA. Counted in this sample were 200,000 to 250,000 clones; about 80% of them appeared once. 5% to 6% of the sample rests with the top ten.

The CDR3 holds 17 amino acids from the cysteine to the phenylalanine. Just the 51-base CDR3 DNA is kept, in frame starting at base 1. V trim: 5 bases; J trim: 0 bases; unmatched bases: 10. CDR1 and CDR2 are drawn from the germline V gene: SGHTA, FQGTGA. In total, 630 or so healthy bone marrow donors made up the cohort. All cohort members were sampled while nominally healthy, although unrecorded immune exposures were likely present. The donor was CMV seropositive and was included in the group of 250 to 350 seropositive cohort members. A peripheral blood sample was collected from each donor, and TCR beta sequencing was performed on peripheral blood mononuclear cells. Genomic DNA was extracted from the blood cell samples with the Qiagen DNeasy Blood Extraction Kit. Concerning this clone itself: The target of this receptor is not known. Base qualities are missing; no much larger clone stands one base away.

General conclusions and limits of the study: In a later genetic analysis, fewer N-insertions in productive TCRs were reported among donors in an Asian-associated ancestry cluster than the roughly 670-donor mean. A further reported finding was that TCR beta sequences accurately predicted the HLA-A and HLA-B alleles for most subjects in the first cohort. In the study, about 150 TCR beta chains were listed as associated with cytomegalovirus. Because HLA typing was unavailable for some donors at each locus, only the typed subset was used in association tests. Because counts were too low, more than 15 rarely observed V segments, including chromosome 9 orphons, were excluded from the earlier analysis of some 590 of the donors. Most TCR sequences were seen in very few donors, while some public TCRs were found in many individuals. In a later analysis, HLA-associated TCR beta chains were found to be more clonally expanded and to have lower generation probabilities than equally common non-associated chains. Cytomegalovirus status was reported to be diagnosed by the classifier with high specificity and sensitivity in both the original and validation cohorts. Only TCR beta chains were sequenced in this cohort, and the absence of alpha or paired-chain data limited detectable features. In an earlier analysis of several hundred of the donors, most TCR beta V segments were observed in productive rearrangements about 87% or about 30% of the time, broadly matching IMGT annotations. The authors suggested that the approach could potentially be extended to other disease states and immunological phenotypes. A later analysis found that TCR association rates varied across HLA loci, with DRB1 alleles showing the most associated TCRs and HLA-C alleles the fewest. Specific HLA alleles were associated with over 15,000 TCR beta sequences at a false discovery rate of 0.05 in a later analysis. A later genetic analysis associated a missense DCLRE1C variant with V-gene and J-gene trimming of TCR beta chains, and an independent cohort replicated the association. According to a later analysis, most CMV-associated TCR beta chains appeared to be HLA-restricted, and the HLA associations seemed to be driven largely by CMV exposure. Several of the top co-occurrence clusters appeared to be linked to parvovirus B19, influenza, CMV and Epstein-Barr virus, according to a later analysis. The sequencing pipeline was judged likely to have produced a cluster of highly shared sequence variants as a technical artifact. Assigning TCR associations to individual alleles was difficult when HLA alleles, especially DR and DQ, strongly co-occurred. Correlated functional status among segregating V segments might be attributable to linkage disequilibrium, but an unknown experimental factor could not be ruled out. A few of the identified cytomegalovirus-associated TCR beta chains were confirmed in vitro to be specific for cytomegalovirus antigens. The presence/absence analyses assumed that sequencing depth was roughly uniform across donors, and that assumption may not be true. Some IMGT-functional V segments, including TRBV6-2 and TRBV6-3, could not be told apart with the 87-base-pair reads, so those segments were excluded. For the cohort, immune exposure information was limited to CMV serostatus.

This sequence was found in a woman aged 40-49 years in good health and CMV-seropositive. Sequenced input: PBMCs. The sequence links TRBV7-3 to TRBJ2-1, with 7 bases aligning to TRBD1. The CDR3 has the sequence CASSRLGQPSSYNEQFF. The DNA reads as follows: TGTGCCAGCAGCCGATTGGGACAGCCGAGCTCCTACAATGAGCAGTTCTTC.